The subject of this entry is one TCR beta chain. What it binds is unknown. Germline CDR1 SNHLY, CDR2 FYNNEI. This CDR3 is 12 amino acids long. V lost 8 bases to trimming and J lost 7 bases, with 15 bases between them. This sample is drawn from a study of OX40 agonist ivuxolimab in advanced cancers. On the study more broadly: Enrollees could have had prior anti-PD-1, anti-PD-L1 or anti-CTLA-4 therapy, which approximately 38% had received. Three patients, one with hepatocellular carcinoma and two with cutaneous melanoma, achieved partial responses.

Sequencing used immunoSEQ multiplex PCR; TCRdb keeps in-frame clones, though not all of them. Altogether 80,000 or so clones are present, approximately 89% being singletons, with the ten largest covering around 2.4%. Study-wide results and limits: Partly responding patients at 0.1-3.0 mg/kg showed some of the smallest clonal expansion. Also present in some nonresponders was a low level of normalized T-cell clonal expansion.

This clonotype was sampled from an adult with an advanced solid tumor such as melanoma, head and neck, liver or kidney cancer. This sequence joins TRBV2 and TRBJ2-7, with D perhaps TRBD2 (6 bases). The starting material was CD4+ or CD8+ T cells sorted from blood, obtained in a trial of the OX40 agonist ivuxolimab. The CDR3 is CASRGSKGEQYF. CDR3 bases: TGTGCCAGCCGGGGGTCGAAGGGGGAGCAGTACTTC.